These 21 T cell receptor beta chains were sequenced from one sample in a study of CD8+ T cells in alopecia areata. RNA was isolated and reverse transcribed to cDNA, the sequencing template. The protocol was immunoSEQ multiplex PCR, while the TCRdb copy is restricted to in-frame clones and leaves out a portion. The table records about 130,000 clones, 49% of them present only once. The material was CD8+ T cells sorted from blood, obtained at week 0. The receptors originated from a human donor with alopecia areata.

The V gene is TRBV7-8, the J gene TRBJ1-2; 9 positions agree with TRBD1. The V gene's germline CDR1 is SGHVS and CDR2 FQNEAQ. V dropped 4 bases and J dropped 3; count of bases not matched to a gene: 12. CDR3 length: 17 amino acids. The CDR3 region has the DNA TGTGCCAGCAGCTCCCCGGGACAGGGCCGCGATCACTATGGCTACACCTTC. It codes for CASSSPGQGRDHYGYTF.

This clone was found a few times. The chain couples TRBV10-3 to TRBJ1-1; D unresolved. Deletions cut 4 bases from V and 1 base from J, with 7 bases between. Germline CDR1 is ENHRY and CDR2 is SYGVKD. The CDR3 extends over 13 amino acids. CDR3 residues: CAISVEGNTEAFF. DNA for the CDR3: TGTGCCATCAGTGTTGAGGGGAACACTGAAGCTTTCTTT.

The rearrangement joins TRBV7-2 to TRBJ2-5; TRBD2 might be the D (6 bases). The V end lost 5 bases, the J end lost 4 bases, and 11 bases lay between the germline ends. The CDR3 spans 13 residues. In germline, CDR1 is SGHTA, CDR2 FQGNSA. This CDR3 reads CASSPGLGETQYF. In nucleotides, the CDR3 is TGTGCCAGCAGCCCGGGACTTGGAGAGACCCAGTACTTC.

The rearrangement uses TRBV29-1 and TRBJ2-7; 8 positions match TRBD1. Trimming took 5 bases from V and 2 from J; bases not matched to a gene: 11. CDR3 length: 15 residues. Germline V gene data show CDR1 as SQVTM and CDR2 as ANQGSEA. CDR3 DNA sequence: TGCAGCGTTACCCCCCCGGGGGACAGGACCTACGAGCAGTACTTC. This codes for CSVTPPGDRTYEQYF.

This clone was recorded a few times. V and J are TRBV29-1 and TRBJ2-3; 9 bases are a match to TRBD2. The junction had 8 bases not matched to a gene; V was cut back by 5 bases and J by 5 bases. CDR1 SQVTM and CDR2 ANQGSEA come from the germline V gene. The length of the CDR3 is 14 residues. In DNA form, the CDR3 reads TGCAGCGTTTTGGAGCGGGGGGCGGTAGATACGCAGTATTTT. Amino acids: CSVLERGAVDTQYF.

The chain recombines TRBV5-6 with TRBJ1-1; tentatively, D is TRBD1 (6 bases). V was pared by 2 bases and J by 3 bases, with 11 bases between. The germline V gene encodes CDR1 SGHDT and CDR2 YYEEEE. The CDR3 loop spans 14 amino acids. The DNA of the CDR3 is TGTGCCAGCAGCTTTTCGGAGGGGGACACTGAAGCTTTCTTT. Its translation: CASSFSEGDTEAFF.

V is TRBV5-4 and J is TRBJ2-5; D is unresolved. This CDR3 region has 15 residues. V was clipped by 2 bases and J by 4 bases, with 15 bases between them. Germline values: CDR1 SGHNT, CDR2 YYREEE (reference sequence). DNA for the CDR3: TGTGCCAGCAGCTTTTTAGCAATCCCAAGAGAGACCCAGTACTTC. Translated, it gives CASSFLAIPRETQYF. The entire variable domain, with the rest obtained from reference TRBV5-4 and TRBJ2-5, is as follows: ETGVTQSPTHLIKTRGQQVTLRCSSQSGHNTVSWYQQALGQGPQFIFQYYREEENGRGNFPPRFSGLQFPNYSSELNVNALELDDSALYLCASSFLAIPRETQYFGPGTRLLVL.

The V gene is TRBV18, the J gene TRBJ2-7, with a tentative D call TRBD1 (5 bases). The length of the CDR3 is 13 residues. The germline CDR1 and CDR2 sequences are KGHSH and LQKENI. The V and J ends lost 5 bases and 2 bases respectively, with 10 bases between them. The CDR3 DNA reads TGTGCCAGCTCAACGGACACAGCCTACGAGCAGTACTTC. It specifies CASSTDTAYEQYF.

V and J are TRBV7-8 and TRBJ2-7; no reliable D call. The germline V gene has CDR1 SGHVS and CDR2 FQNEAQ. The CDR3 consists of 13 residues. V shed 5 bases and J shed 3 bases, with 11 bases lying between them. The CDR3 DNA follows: TGTGCCAGCAGCCCCCGAACCCTCTACGAGCAGTACTTC. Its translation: CASSPRTLYEQYF.

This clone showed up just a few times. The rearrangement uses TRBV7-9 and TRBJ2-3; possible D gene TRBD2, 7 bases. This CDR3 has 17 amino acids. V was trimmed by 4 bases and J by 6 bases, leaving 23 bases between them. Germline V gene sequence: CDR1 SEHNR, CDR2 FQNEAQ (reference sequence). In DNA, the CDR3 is TGTGCCAGCAGCTCTCCAATTGCGGGGGCAGGTGTCGATACGCAGTATTTT. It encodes CASSSPIAGAGVDTQYF.

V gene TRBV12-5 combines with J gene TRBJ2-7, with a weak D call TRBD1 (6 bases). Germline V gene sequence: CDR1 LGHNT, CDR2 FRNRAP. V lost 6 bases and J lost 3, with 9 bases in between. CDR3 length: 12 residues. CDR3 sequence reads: CASGQDSYEQYF. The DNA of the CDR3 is TGTGCTAGTGGCCAGGACAGCTACGAGCAGTACTTC.

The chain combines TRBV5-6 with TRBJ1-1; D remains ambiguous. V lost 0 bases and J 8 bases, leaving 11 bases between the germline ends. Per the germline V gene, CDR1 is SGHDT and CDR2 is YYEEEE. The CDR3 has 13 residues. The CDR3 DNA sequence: TGTGCCAGCAGCTTGGTAGAGGCCAACGAAGCTTTCTTT. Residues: CASSLVEANEAFF.

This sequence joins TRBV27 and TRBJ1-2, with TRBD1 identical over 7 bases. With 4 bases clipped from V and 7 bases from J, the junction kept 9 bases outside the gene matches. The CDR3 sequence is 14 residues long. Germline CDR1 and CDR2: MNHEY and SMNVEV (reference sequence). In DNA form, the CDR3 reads TGTGCCAGCAGTTACACAGGGGCGCGGGGTGGCTACACCTTC. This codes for CASSYTGARGGYTF.

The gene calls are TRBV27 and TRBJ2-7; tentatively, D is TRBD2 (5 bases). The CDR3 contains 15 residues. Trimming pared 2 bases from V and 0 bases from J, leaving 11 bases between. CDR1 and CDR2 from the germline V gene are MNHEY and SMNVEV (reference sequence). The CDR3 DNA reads TGTGCCAGCAGTTTAGGAGGCCCCAGCTCCTACGAGCAGTACTTC. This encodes CASSLGGPSSYEQYF.

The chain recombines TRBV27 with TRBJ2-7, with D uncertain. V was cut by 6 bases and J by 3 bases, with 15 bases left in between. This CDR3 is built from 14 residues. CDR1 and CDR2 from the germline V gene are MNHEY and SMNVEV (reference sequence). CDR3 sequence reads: CASSPVGSYYEQYF. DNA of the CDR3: TGTGCCAGCAGCCCAGTGGGTTCGTACTACGAGCAGTACTTC.

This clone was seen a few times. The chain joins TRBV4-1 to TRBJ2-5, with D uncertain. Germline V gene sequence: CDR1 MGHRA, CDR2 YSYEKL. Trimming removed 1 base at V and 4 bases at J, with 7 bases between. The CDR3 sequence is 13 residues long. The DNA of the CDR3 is TGCGCCAGCAGCCAAGGGACGGGAGAGACCCAGTACTTC. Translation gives CASSQGTGETQYF.

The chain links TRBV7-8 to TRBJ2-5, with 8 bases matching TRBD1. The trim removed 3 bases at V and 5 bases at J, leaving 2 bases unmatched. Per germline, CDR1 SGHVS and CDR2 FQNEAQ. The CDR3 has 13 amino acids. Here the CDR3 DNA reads TGTGCCAGCAGCTTGGACAGGGCTGAGACCCAGTACTTC. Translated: CASSLDRAETQYF.

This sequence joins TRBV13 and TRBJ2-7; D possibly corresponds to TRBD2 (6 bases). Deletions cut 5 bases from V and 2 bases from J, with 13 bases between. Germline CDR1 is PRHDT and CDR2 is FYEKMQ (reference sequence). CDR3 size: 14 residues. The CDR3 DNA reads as TGTGCCAGCAGCCCAGGGTCGGGGGCCTACGAGCAGTACTTC. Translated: CASSPGSGAYEQYF.

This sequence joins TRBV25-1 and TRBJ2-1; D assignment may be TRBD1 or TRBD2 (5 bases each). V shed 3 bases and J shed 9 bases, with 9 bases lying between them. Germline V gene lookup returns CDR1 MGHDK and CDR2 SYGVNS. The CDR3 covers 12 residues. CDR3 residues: CASSDGTFEQFF. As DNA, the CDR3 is TGTGCCAGCAGTGATGGGACCTTTGAGCAGTTCTTC.

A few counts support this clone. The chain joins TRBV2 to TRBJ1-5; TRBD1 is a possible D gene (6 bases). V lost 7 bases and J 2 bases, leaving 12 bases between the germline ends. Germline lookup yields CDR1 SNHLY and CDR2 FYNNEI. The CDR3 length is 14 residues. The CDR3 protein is CASKNSGGNQPQHF. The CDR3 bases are TGTGCCAGCAAAAATTCAGGGGGCAATCAGCCCCAGCATTTT. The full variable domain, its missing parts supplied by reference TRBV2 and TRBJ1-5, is EPEVTQTPSHQVTQMGQEVILRCVPISNHLYFYWYRQILGQKVEFLVSFYNNEISEKSEIFDDQFSVERPDGSNFTLKIRSTKLEDSAMYFCASKNSGGNQPQHFGDGTRLSIL.

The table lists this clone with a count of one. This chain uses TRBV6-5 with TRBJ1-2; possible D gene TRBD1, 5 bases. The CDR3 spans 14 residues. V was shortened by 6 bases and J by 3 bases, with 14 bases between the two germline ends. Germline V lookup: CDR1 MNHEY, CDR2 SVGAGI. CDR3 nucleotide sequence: TGTGCCAGCAGGTCACCGGGGGGGGACTATGGCTACACCTTC. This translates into CASRSPGGDYGYTF.